What follows is one T cell receptor beta chain and its context. As yet, its antigen is unknown. The data were taken from a study of T cell repertoires in cytomegalovirus infection. Turning to the study itself: The study used recently identified HLA-C-restricted and well-studied HLA-B-restricted CMV epitopes. CMV infection plus the matching HLA type was flagged by public TCR beta signatures.

Study outcomes and limitations: Cumulated frequencies of public TCR beta families served to identify carriers of CMV plus the relevant HLA.

TCRdb reanalysed the reads using MiXCR and keeps one entry per CDR3 protein. The data hold about 52,000 distinct CDR3 sequences, with 15% to 20% observed a single time. The TCR comes from a human donor in good health (CMV status not recorded). Some clones in this sample may be carry-over from other donors' samples. Source: CD8+ T cells from cultured PBMCs, taken from culture after CMV antigen stimulation.

The CDR3 region has the DNA TGTGCCAGCAGTTTAGCAGGGAGCAATCAGCCCCAGCATTTT. It translates to CASSLAGSNQPQHF. This chain uses TRBV12-3 or TRBV12-4 with TRBJ1-5; D unresolved. V was cut by 0 bases and J by 1 base, with 4 bases left in between. This CDR3 has 14 amino acids.